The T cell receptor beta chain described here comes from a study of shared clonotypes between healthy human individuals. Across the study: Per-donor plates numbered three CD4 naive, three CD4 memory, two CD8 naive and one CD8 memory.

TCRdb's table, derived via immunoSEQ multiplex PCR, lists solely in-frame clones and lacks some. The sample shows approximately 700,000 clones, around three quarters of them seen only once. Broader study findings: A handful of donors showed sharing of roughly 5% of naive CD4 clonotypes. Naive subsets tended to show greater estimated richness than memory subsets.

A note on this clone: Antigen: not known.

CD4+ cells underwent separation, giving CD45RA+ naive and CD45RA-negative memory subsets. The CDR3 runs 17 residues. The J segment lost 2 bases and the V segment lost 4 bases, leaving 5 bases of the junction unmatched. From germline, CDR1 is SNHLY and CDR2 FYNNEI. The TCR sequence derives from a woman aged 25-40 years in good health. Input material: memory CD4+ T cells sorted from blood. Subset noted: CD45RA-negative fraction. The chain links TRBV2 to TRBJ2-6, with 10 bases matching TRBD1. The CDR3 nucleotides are TGTGCCAGCAGTGGGGGACAGGGGACTACTGGGGCCAACGTCCTGACTTTC. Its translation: CASSGGQGTTGANVLTF.